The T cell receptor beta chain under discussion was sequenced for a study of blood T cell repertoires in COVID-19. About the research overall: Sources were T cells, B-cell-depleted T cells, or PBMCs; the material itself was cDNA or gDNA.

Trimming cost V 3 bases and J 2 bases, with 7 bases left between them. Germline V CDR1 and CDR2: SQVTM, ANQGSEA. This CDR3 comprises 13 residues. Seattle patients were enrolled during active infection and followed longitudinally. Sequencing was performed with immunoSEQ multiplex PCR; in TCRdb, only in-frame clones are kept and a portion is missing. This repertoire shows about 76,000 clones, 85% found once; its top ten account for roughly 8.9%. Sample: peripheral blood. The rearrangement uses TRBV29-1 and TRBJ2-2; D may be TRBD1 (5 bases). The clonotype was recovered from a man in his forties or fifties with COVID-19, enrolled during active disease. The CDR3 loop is CSVDDSNTGELFF. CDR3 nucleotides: TGCAGCGTTGACGACAGCAACACCGGGGAGCTGTTTTTT.